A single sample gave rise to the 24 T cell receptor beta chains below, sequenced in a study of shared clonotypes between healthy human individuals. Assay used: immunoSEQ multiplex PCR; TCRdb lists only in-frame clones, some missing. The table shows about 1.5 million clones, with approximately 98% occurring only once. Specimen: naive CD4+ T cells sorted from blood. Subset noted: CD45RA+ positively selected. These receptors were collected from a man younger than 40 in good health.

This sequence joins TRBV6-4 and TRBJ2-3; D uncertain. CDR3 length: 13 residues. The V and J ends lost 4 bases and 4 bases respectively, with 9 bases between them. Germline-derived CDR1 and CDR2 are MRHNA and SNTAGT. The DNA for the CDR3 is TGTGCCAGCAGTGTCGACGGATCAGATACGCAGTATTTT. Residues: CASSVDGSDTQYF.

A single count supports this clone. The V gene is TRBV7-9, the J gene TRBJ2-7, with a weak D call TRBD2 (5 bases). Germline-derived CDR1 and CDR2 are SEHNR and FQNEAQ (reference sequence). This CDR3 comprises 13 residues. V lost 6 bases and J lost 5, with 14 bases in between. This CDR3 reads CASSPAGSNEQYF. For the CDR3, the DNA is TGTGCCAGCAGTCCTGCTGGGAGCAACGAGCAGTACTTC. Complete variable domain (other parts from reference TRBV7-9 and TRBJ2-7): DTGVSQNPRHKITKRGQNVTFRCDPISEHNRLYWYRQTLGQGPEFLTYFQNEAQLEKSRLLSDRFSAERPKGSFSTLEIQRTEQGDSAMYLCASSPAGSNEQYFGPGTRLTVT.

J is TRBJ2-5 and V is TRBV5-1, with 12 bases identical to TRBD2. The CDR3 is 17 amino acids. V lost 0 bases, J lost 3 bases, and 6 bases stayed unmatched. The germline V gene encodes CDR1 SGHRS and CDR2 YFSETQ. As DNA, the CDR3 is TGCGCCAGCAGCTTGGGACTAGCGGGAGCTGGGAAAGAGACCCAGTACTTC. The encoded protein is CASSLGLAGAGKETQYF.

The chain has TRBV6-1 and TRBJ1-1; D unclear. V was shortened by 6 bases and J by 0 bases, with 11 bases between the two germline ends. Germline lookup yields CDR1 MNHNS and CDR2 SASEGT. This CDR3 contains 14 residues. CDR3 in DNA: TGTGCCAGCAGGAACCAAGTCATGAACACTGAAGCTTTCTTT. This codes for CASRNQVMNTEAFF.

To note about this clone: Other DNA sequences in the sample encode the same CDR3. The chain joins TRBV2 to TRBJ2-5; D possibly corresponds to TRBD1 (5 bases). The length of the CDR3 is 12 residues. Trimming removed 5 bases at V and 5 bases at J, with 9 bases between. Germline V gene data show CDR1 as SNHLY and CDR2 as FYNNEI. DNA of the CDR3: TGTGCCAGCAGTACAGGTTGGGAGACCCAGTACTTC. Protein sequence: CASSTGWETQYF.

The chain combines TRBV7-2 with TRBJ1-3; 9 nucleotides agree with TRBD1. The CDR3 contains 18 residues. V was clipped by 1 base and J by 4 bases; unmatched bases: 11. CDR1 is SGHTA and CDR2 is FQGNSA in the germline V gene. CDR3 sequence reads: CASSLGHWDRVGGNTIYF. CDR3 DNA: TGTGCCAGCAGCTTAGGCCATTGGGACAGGGTAGGAGGAAACACCATATATTTT.

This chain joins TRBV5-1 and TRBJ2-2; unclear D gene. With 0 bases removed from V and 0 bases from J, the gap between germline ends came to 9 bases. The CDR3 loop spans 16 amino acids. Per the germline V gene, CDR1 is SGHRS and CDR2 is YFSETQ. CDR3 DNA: TGCGCCAGCAGCTTGGTCCGTACAGCGAACACCGGGGAGCTGTTTTTT. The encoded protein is CASSLVRTANTGELFF.

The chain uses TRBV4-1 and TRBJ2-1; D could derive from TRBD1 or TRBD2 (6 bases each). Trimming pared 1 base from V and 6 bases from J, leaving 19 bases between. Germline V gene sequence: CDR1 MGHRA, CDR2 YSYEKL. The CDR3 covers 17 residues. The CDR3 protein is CASSQASIPGEVNEQFF. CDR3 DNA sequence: TGCGCCAGCAGCCAAGCGTCAATTCCAGGGGAGGTCAATGAGCAGTTCTTC.

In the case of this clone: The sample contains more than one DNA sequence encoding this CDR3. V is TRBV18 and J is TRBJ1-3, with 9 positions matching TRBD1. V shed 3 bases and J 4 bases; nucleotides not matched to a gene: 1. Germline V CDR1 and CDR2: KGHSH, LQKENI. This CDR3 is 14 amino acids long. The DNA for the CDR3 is TGTGCCAGCTCACCGGGGACAGGGGGAAACACCATATATTTT. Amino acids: CASSPGTGGNTIYF.

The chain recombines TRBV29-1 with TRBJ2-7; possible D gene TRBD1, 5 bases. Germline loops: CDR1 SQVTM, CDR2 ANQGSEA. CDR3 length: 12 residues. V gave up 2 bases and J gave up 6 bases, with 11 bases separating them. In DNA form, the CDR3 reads TGCAGCGTTGAACAGGGTATTTCCGAGCAGTACTTC. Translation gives CSVEQGISEQYF.

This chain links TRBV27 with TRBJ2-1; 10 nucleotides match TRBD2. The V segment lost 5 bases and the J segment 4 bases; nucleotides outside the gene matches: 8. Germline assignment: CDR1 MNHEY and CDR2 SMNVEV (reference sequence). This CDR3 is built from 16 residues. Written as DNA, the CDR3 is TGTGCCAGCAGTGTAACTAGCGGGAACTTATACAATGAGCAGTTCTTC. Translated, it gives CASSVTSGNLYNEQFF.

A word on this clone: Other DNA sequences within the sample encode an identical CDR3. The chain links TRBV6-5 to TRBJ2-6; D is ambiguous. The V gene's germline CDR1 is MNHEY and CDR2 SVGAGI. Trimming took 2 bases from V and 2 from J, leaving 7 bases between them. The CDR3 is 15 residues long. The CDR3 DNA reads TGTGCCAGCAGTTACCCGGGCGCTGGGGCCAACGTCCTGACTTTC. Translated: CASSYPGAGANVLTF.

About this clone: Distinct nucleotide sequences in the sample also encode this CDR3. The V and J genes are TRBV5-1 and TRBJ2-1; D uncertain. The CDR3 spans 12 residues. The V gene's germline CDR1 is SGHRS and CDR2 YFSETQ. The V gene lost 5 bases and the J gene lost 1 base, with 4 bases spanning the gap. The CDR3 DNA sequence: TGCGCCAGCAGACCGTCCTACAATGAGCAGTTCTTC. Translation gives CASRPSYNEQFF. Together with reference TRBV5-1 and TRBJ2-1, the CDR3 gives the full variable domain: KAGVTQTPRYLIKTRGQQVTLSCSPISGHRSVSWYQQTPGQGLQFLFEYFSETQRNKGNFPGRFSGRQFSNSRSEMNVSTLELGDSALYLCASRPSYNEQFFGPGTRLTVL.

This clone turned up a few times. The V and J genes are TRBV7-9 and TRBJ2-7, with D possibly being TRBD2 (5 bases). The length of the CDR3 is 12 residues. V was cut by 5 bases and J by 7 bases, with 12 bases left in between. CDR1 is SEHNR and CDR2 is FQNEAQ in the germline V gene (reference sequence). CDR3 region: CASSPPSGEQYF. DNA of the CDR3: TGTGCCAGCAGCCCGCCTTCGGGGGAGCAGTACTTC.

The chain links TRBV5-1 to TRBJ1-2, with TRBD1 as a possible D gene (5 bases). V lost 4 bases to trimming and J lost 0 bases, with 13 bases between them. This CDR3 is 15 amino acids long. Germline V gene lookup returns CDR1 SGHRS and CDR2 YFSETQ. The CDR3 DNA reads TGCGCCAGCAGCCCCCTGGGACGGGCTAACTATGGCTACACCTTC. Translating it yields CASSPLGRANYGYTF.

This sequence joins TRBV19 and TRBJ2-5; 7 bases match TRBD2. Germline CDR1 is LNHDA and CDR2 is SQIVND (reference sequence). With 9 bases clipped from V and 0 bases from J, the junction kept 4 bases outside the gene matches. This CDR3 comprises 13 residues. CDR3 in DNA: TGTGCCAGCGGGAGGATGTACCAAGAGACCCAGTACTTC. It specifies CASGRMYQETQYF.

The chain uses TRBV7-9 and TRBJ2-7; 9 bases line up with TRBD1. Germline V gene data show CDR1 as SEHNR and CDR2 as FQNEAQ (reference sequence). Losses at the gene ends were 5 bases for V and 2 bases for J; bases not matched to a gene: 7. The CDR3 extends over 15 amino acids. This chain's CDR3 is CASSDYDRGAYEQYF. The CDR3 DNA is TGTGCCAGCAGCGACTACGACAGGGGGGCCTACGAGCAGTACTTC.

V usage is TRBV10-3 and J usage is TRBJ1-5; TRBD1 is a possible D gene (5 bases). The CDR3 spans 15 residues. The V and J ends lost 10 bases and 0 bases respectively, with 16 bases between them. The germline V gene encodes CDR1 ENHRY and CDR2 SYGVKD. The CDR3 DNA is TGTGCCACCCGACGGGGGTTCAATAGCAATCAGCCCCAGCATTTT. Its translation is CATRRGFNSNQPQHF.

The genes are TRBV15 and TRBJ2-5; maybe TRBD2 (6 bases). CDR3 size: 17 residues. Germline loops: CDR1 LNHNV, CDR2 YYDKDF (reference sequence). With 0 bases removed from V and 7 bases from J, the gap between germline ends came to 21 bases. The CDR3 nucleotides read TGTGCCACCAGCAGAGATGCTGGGGGGACTCTGACGGGGACCCAGTACTTC. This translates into CATSRDAGGTLTGTQYF.

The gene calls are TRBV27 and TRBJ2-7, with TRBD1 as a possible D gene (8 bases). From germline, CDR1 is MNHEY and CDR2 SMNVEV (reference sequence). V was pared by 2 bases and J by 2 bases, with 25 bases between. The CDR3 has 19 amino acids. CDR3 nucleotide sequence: TGTGCCAGCAGTTTAGCAGGGGGCGGGAGCACCGTAACTACCTACGAGCAGTACTTC. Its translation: CASSLAGGGSTVTTYEQYF.

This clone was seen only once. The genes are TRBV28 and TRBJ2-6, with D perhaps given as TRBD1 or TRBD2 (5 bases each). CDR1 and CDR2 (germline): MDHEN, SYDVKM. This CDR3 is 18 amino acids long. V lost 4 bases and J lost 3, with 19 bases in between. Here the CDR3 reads CASSYPGTQWGGANVLTF. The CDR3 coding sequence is TGTGCCAGCAGTTACCCCGGGACCCAATGGGGTGGGGCCAACGTCCTGACTTTC.

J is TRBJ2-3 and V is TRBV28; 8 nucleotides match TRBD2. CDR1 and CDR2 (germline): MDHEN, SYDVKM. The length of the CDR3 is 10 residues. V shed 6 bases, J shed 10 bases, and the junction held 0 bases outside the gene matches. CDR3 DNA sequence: TGTGCCAGCAGGCGGGGGGCGCAGTATTTT. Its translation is CASRRGAQYF.

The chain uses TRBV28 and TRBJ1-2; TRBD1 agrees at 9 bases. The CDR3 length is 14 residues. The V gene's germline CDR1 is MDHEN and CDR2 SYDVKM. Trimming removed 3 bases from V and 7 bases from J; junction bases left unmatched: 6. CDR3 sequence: CASSFFGQGPGYTF. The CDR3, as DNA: TGTGCCAGCAGTTTCTTCGGACAGGGGCCTGGCTACACCTTC.

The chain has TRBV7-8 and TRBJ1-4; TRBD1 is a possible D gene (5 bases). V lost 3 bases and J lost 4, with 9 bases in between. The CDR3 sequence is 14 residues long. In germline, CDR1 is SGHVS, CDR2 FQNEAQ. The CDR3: CASSFRAGNEKLFF. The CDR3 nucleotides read TGTGCCAGCAGCTTCAGGGCGGGTAATGAAAAACTGTTTTTT. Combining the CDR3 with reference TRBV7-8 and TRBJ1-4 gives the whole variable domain GAGVSQSPRYKVAKRGQDVALRCDPISGHVSLFWYQQALGQGPEFLTYFQNEAQLDKSGLPSDRFFAERPEGSVSTLKIQRTQQEDSAVYLCASSFRAGNEKLFFGSGTQLSVL.